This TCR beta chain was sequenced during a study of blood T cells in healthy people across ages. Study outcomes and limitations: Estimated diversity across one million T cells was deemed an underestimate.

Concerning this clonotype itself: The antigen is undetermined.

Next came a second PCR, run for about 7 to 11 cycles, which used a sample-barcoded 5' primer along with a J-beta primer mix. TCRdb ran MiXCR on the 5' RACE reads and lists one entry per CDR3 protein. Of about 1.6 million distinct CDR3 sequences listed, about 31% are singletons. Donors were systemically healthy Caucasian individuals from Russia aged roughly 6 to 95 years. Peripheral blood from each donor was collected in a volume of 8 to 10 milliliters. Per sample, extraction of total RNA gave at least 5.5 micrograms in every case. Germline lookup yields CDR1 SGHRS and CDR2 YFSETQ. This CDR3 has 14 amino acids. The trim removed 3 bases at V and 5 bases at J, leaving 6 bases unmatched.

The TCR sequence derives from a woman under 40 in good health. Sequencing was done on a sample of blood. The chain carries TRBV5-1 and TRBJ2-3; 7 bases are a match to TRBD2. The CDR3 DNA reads TGCGCCAGCAGCTCGAGAGCGGGAAGAGATACGCAGTATTTT. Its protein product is CASSSRAGRDTQYF.